The present T cell receptor (beta chain) was sequenced within a study of shared clonotypes between healthy human individuals. Generated by immunoSEQ multiplex PCR, the TCRdb table keeps only in-frame clones and is missing some. This table holds a few hundred thousand clones, approximately 97% found once. CDR1 is SGHRS and CDR2 is YFSETQ in the germline V gene. V was pared by 4 bases and J by 6 bases, with 7 bases of the junction left unmatched. The CDR3 has 15 amino acids. The authors divided CD4+ cells into CD45RA+ naive and CD45RA-negative memory subsets. Sequenced material: naive CD4+ T cells sorted from blood. As for subset: CD45RA+ positively selected. The chain is built from TRBV5-1 and TRBJ2-1; 10 positions agree with TRBD2. The source is a woman aged 30 to 39 in good health. CDR3 in DNA: TGCGCCAGCAGCCGTCTAGCGGGAGCGAGCAATGAGCAGTTCTTC. Amino acids: CASSRLAGASNEQFF.